What follows are 3 T cell receptor beta chains derived from one specimen sequenced in a study of cytomegalovirus exposure and HLA in healthy donors. Vbeta (60) and Jbeta (13) primers were used in the PCR. Profiling relied on immunoSEQ multiplex PCR, and the TCRdb table lists in-frame clones only, not all of them. Among 180,000 or so clones listed, more than 70% were seen once. Sequenced sample: PBMCs. The receptors were sampled from a woman aged 45-60 years in good health and CMV-seropositive.

The chain recombines TRBV18 with TRBJ2-2; TRBD1 might be the D (5 bases). Germline V gives CDR1 KGHSH, CDR2 LQKENI. Deletions cut 5 bases from V and 3 bases from J, with 10 bases between. The CDR3 consists of 14 residues. CDR3 residues: CASSWTSYTGELFF. The CDR3, as DNA: TGTGCCAGCTCATGGACATCTTACACCGGGGAGCTGTTTTTT.

This chain uses TRBV19 with TRBJ1-2; 7 bases match TRBD1. CDR1 and CDR2 (germline): LNHDA, SQIVND (reference sequence). J was trimmed by 4 bases and V by 5 bases; bases with no gene match: 10. The CDR3 spans 15 residues. The CDR3 coding sequence is TGTGCCAGTAGTCCACGACAGGGAATCCTCTATGGCTACACCTTC. Its translation: CASSPRQGILYGYTF.

In the case of this clone: At one of its ends the junction is not consistent with the germline gene, which may arise from a read error. This CDR3 is CSSSLGMYKQYF. DNA of the CDR3: TGTTCCAGCAGCTTAGGAATGTACAAGCAGTACTTC. The rearrangement uses TRBV7-9 and TRBJ2-7; D remains ambiguous. Germline CDR1 reads SEHNR; CDR2 reads FQNEAQ (reference sequence). This CDR3 spans 12 amino acids.